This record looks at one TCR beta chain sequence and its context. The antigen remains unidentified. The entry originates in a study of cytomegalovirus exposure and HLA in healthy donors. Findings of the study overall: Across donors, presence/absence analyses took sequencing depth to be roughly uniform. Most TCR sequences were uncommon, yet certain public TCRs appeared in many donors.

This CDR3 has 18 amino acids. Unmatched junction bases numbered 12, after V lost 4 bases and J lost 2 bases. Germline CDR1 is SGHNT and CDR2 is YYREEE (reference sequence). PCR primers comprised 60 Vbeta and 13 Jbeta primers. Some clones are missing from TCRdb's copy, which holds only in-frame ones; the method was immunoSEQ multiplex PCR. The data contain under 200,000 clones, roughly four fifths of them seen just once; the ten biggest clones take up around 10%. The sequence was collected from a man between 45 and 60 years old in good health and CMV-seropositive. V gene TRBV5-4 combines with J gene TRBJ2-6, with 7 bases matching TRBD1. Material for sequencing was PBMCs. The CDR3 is CASSLKGGRVPGANVLTF. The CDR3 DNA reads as TGTGCCAGCAGCCTAAAAGGGGGCAGGGTGCCTGGGGCCAACGTCCTGACTTTC.